This TCR beta chain appears in the sequencing data of a study of T cells in Graves' hyperthyroidism and ophthalmopathy. Diagnosis relied on clinical symptoms, serum thyroxine and TRAb, thyroid ultrasound and orbital computed tomography. The CDR3 loop spans 16 amino acids. V dropped 5 bases and J dropped 3; count of bases not matched to a gene: 9. The germline CDR1 and CDR2 sequences are MNHNS and SASEGT. The CDR3 regions of TCR beta were amplified from RNA transcripts. The HTBI primer set was used in a first-round RT-PCR of the TCR CDR3. TCRdb redid the calling of the multiplex PCR reads with MiXCR, one entry per CDR3 protein. The data contain about 300,000 distinct CDR3 sequences, roughly 19% of them singletons.

The chain carries TRBV6-1 and TRBJ2-3; 9 nucleotides agree with TRBD1. This clonotype was sampled from a man in his forties or fifties with Graves' ophthalmopathy. The sample taken for sequencing was blood. The CDR3: CASSPLPGTGTDTQYF. The DNA of the CDR3 is TGTGCCAGCAGTCCTTTACCCGGGACAGGGACAGATACGCAGTATTTT.